This T cell receptor beta chain was sequenced for a study of blood T cell repertoires in COVID-19. As for the study in general: The study drew acute and convalescent COVID-19 samples from the United States, Italy and Spain.

The V gene lost 4 bases and the J gene lost 3 bases, with 6 bases spanning the gap. The CDR3 extends over 12 amino acids. CDR1 and CDR2 (germline): MDHEN, SYDVKM. Measured with immunoSEQ multiplex PCR; TCRdb has only the in-frame clones, and not every one. The table includes 260,000 or so clones, roughly four fifths detected once. Sequenced: peripheral blood. The sequence came from a woman aged 70-85 years with acute or convalescent COVID-19. The chain combines TRBV28 with TRBJ1-2, with D unclear. The DNA of the CDR3 is TGTGCCAGCAGTTCTCCCCACTATGGCTACACCTTC. As protein: CASSSPHYGYTF.